This is a list of T cell receptor beta chains from one sample in a study of technical replicates of blood from several donors. Assay: immunoSEQ multiplex PCR; the TCRdb copy retains only in-frame clones and omits some. The sample lists 75,000 to 90,000 clones; 92% were seen once. Material for sequencing was T cells isolated from PBMCs. Receptors originate from a human donor in good health. CDR3s include the opening cysteine and the closing phenylalanine or tryptophan. Size tells how often a clone was seen (once, few, many) or the class of an expanded clone, and some rows leave it out.

V gene: TRBV10-3
clone size: NA
J gene: TRBJ1-1
CDR3 protein: CAISAGTGGGNTEAFF

V gene: TRBV7-2
clone size: NA
J gene: TRBJ1-4
CDR3 protein: CASSLFQGSNEKLFF

V gene: TRBV9
clone size: NA
J gene: TRBJ2-1
CDR3 protein: CASSVRELKANEQFF

V gene: TRBV7-3
clone size: NA
J gene: TRBJ2-7
CDR3 protein: CASSQAGVNEQYF

V gene: TRBV7-3
clone size: NA
J gene: TRBJ1-3
CDR3 protein: CASSFMTGHSGNTIYF

V gene: TRBV5-1
clone size: NA
J gene: TRBJ1-1
CDR3 protein: CASSTGQGLGTEAFF

V gene: TRBV28
clone size: once
J gene: TRBJ2-7
CDR3 protein: CASSWGQGVYEQYF

V gene: TRBV4-1
clone size: NA
J gene: TRBJ2-2
CDR3 protein: CASSQPSGTGELFF

V gene: TRBV25-1
clone size: NA
J gene: TRBJ1-5
CDR3 protein: CASSGTGDSNQPQHF

V gene: TRBV5-4
clone size: NA
J gene: TRBJ2-7
CDR3 protein: CASRLITSGGQGEQYF

V gene: TRBV14
clone size: NA
J gene: TRBJ2-1
CDR3 protein: CASSQDYTYNEQFF

V gene: TRBV28
clone size: once
J gene: TRBJ2-5
CDR3 protein: CASVGVAGPTETQYF

V gene: TRBV29-1
clone size: NA
J gene: TRBJ2-7
CDR3 protein: CSVEAGVLDEQYF

V gene: TRBV2
clone size: NA
J gene: TRBJ2-2
CDR3 protein: CASSVGQQSSGTGELFF

V gene: TRBV25-1
clone size: NA
J gene: TRBJ2-1
CDR3 protein: CASSGLAGGDNEQFF

V gene: TRBV9
clone size: NA
J gene: TRBJ2-1
CDR3 protein: CASSTTSGSSEQFF

V gene: TRBV9
clone size: NA
J gene: TRBJ1-4
CDR3 protein: CASSGQITATNEKLFF

V gene: TRBV6-5
clone size: NA
J gene: TRBJ2-1
CDR3 protein: CASTRQGPYNEQFF

V gene: TRBV4-2
clone size: NA
J gene: TRBJ2-3
CDR3 protein: CASSQDQKGEDTQYF

V gene: TRBV5-6
clone size: NA
J gene: TRBJ2-1
CDR3 protein: CASSEDPGLANYNEQFF

V gene: TRBV5-4
clone size: NA
J gene: TRBJ2-7
CDR3 protein: CASSHDRTYEQYF

V gene: TRBV30
clone size: few
J gene: TRBJ1-1
CDR3 protein: CAWVPGEAFF

V gene: TRBV7-9
clone size: NA
J gene: TRBJ1-2
CDR3 protein: CASRPGQVNYGYTF

V gene: TRBV2
clone size: NA
J gene: TRBJ2-1
CDR3 protein: CASIDRGVSNEQFF

V gene: TRBV18
clone size: once
J gene: TRBJ1-4
CDR3 protein: CASSPLRGLEKLFF

V gene: TRBV2
clone size: few
J gene: TRBJ1-1
CDR3 protein: CASRGNTEAFF

V gene: TRBV18
clone size: NA
J gene: TRBJ2-2
CDR3 protein: CASSPSVAENTGELFF

V gene: TRBV19
clone size: NA
J gene: TRBJ2-7
CDR3 protein: CASSTWDRGRYEQYF